This TCR beta chain originates from a study of T cell responses to AZD1222 COVID-19 vaccine. CDR3 length: 16 residues. Germline CDR1 is LNHDA and CDR2 is SQIVND (reference sequence). Between the trimmed V and J ends, which lost 6 bases and 5 bases, there was a span of 23 bases. Sequenced by immunoSEQ multiplex PCR; TCRdb stores in-frame clones only, minus some. The sample consists of approximately 130,000 clones, about 90% of them appearing once. The sequences come from peripheral blood, collected on day 0 of AZD1222 vaccination. The chain uses TRBV19 and TRBJ2-7, with no clear D. This TCR was recovered from an adult in good health. The CDR3 reads CASSPAVRAGVHEQYF. The CDR3 region has the DNA TGTGCCAGTAGCCCCGCCGTTCGGGCTGGGGTCCACGAGCAGTACTTC.